The next 9 T cell receptor beta chains were all read from a single sample in a study of blood T cell repertoires in COVID-19. Repertoires were generated with immunoSEQ multiplex PCR, while TCRdb's copy carries only in-frame clones and drops some. The repertoire includes roughly 87,000 clones, about nine tenths of them detected once, and around 0.47% sits in the top ten. Sequencing was carried out using peripheral blood. The receptors come from a man between 60 and 70 years old with acute or convalescent COVID-19.

This CDR3 reads CASSPGTGGAETQYF. CDR3 DNA sequence: TGCGCCAGCAGCCCCGGCACCGGGGGGGCAGAGACCCAGTACTTC. This chain uses TRBV5-1 with TRBJ2-5, with 8 bases aligning to TRBD2. The V and J ends lost 4 bases and 4 bases, in that order; junction bases with no gene match: 9. There are 15 residues in the CDR3. Germline values: CDR1 SGHRS, CDR2 YFSETQ.

The chain is built from TRBV1 and TRBJ2-7; TRBD2, as called in the table, went unchecked against the DNA. TRBV1 is annotated as a pseudogene. The CDR3 sequence is 17 residues long. The CDR3, as DNA: TGCACCAGCAGCCAACCCCCGGCTAGCGGGAGACCCTACGAGCAGTACTTC. This codes for CTSSQPPASGRPYEQYF.

This clone was recorded once. The rearrangement joins TRBV5-1 to TRBJ2-7; 10 positions match TRBD2. The V gene's germline CDR1 is SGHRS and CDR2 YFSETQ. The CDR3 is made up of 14 amino acids. With V trimmed by 0 bases and J by 6 bases, 3 bases remained unmatched. The CDR3 DNA sequence: TGCGCCAGCAGCTTGGAAGCGGGGGGGCTCGAGCAGTACTTC. Amino acid sequence: CASSLEAGGLEQYF.

This clone was recorded a few times. The CDR3 spells CASSRDRVTDTQYF. The DNA for the CDR3 is TGTGCCAGCAGCCGGGACAGGGTAACAGATACGCAGTATTTT. V is TRBV7-3 and J is TRBJ2-3; TRBD1 agrees at 9 bases. Germline CDR1 SGHTA, CDR2 FQGTGA. V lost 5 bases to trimming and J lost 3 bases; unmatched junction nucleotides: 3. The CDR3 covers 14 residues.

Notes on this clone: The identical CDR3 is also encoded by other nucleotide sequences in the sample. The V call is TRBV12-3 or TRBV12-4, the J call TRBJ2-1, with 7 bases lining up with TRBD2. The ends lost 5 bases at V and 8 bases at J; junction bases unmatched: 3. The CDR3 has 12 amino acids. The CDR3 spells CASSLGGDEQFF. CDR3 DNA: TGTGCCAGCAGTCTTGGGGGGGATGAGCAGTTCTTC.

The V call is TRBV24-1, the J call TRBJ2-1; TRBD1 matches at 9 bases. Germline assignment: CDR1 KGHDR and CDR2 SFDVKD. The CDR3 is made up of 14 amino acids. The junction had 7 bases not matched to a gene; V was cut back by 7 bases and J by 7 bases. CDR3 residues: CATSPGGQGNEQFF. The CDR3 nucleotides read TGTGCCACCAGCCCCGGGGGACAGGGAAATGAGCAGTTCTTC.

This chain uses TRBV5-5 with TRBJ1-3, with 7 bases lining up with TRBD1. Germline-derived CDR1 and CDR2 are SGHKS and YYEKEE (reference sequence). The CDR3 spans 14 residues. Trimming removed 0 bases from V and 8 bases from J; junction bases left unmatched: 5. The CDR3 region is CASSLDRGGYTIYF. CDR3 bases: TGTGCCAGCAGCTTGGACAGGGGAGGATACACCATATATTTT.

This chain connects TRBV10-3 to TRBJ1-1; maybe TRBD1 (5 bases). V lost 2 bases, J lost 1 base, and 11 bases lay in between. The V gene's germline CDR1 is ENHRY and CDR2 SYGVKD. The CDR3 is 15 amino acids. CDR3 protein: CAISEEVGGNTEAFF. DNA for the CDR3: TGTGCCATCAGTGAGGAGGTGGGGGGGAACACTGAAGCTTTCTTT.

This chain joins TRBV19 and TRBJ2-2; D is possibly TRBD1 (6 bases). V was pared by 6 bases and J by 1 base, with 9 bases between. The CDR3 has 14 residues. Germline loops: CDR1 LNHDA, CDR2 SQIVND (reference sequence). CDR3 bases: TGTGCCAGTAGAATGGACAGGAACACCGGGGAGCTGTTTTTT. Encoded protein: CASRMDRNTGELFF.